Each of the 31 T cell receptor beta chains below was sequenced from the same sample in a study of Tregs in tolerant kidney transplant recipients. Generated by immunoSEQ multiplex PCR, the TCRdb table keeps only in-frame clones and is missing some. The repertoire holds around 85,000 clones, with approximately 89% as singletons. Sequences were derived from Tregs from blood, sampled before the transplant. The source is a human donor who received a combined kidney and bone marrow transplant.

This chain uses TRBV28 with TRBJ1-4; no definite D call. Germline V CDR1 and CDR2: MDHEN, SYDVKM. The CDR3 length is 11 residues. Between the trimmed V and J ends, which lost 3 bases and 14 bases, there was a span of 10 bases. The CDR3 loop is CASSFRSGLFF. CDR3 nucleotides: TGTGCCAGCAGTTTTAGGTCGGGGCTGTTTTTT.

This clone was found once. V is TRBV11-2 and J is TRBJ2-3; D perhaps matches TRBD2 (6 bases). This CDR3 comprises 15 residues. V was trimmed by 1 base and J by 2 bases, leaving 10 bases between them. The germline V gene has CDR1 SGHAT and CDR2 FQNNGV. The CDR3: CASSLGRGNTDTQYF. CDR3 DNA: TGTGCCAGCAGCTTAGGGCGGGGTAACACAGATACGCAGTATTTT.

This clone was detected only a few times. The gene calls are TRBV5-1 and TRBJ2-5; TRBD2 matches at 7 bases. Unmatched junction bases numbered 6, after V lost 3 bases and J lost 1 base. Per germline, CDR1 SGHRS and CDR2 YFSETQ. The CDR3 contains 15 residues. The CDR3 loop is CASSSAWGGQETQYF. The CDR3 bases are TGCGCCAGCAGCTCTGCGTGGGGGGGCCAAGAGACCCAGTACTTC.

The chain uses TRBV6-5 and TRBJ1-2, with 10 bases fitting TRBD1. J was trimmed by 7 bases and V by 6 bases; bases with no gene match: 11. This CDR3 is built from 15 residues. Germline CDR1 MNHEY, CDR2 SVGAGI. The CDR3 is CASSSDRGRAGGYTF. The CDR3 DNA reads TGTGCCAGCAGCTCCGACAGGGGGCGAGCTGGTGGCTACACCTTC.

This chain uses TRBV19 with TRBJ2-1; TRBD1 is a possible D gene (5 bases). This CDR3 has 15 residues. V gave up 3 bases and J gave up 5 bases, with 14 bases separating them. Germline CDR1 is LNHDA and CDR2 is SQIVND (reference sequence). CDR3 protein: CASSMTRVSHNEQFF. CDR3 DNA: TGTGCCAGTAGTATGACCAGGGTGAGCCACAATGAGCAGTTCTTC. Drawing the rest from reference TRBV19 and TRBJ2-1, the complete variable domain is DGGITQSPKYLFRKEGQNVTLSCEQNLNHDAMYWYRQDPGQGLRLIYYSQIVNDFQKGDIAEGYSVSREKKESFPLTVTSAQKNPTAFYLCASSMTRVSHNEQFFGPGTRLTVL.

CDR3 DNA sequence: TGTGCCAGCAGCTTAGGGGGAAAGGGGGGCTACACCTTC. Its protein product is CASSLGGKGGYTF. This sequence joins TRBV11-2 and TRBJ1-2; tentatively, D is TRBD1 (5 bases). The germline CDR1 and CDR2 sequences are SGHAT and FQNNGV. This CDR3 has 13 residues. Trimming took 1 base from V and 8 from J, leaving 11 bases between them. Based on the CDR3 plus reference TRBV11-2 and TRBJ1-2, the full variable domain is EAGVAQSPRYKIIEKRQSVAFWCNPISGHATLYWYQQILGQGPKLLIQFQNNGVVDDSQLPKDRFSAERLKGVDSTLKIQPAKLEDSAVYLCASSLGGKGGYTFGSGTRLTVV.

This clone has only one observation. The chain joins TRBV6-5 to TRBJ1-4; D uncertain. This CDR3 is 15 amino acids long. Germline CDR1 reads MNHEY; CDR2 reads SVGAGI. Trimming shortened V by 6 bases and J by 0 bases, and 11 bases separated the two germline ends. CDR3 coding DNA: TGTGCCAGCAGCCCCGGCGGCGCAACTAATGAAAAACTGTTTTTT. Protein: CASSPGGATNEKLFF.

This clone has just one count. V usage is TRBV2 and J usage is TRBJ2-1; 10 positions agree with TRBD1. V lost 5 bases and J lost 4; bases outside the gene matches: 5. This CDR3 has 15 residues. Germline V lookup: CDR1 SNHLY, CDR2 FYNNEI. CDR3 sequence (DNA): TGTGCCAGCAGTAGGGACAGGGGTCTGTACAATGAGCAGTTCTTC. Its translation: CASSRDRGLYNEQFF. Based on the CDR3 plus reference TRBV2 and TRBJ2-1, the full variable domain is EPEVTQTPSHQVTQMGQEVILRCVPISNHLYFYWYRQILGQKVEFLVSFYNNEISEKSEIFDDQFSVERPDGSNFTLKIRSTKLEDSAMYFCASSRDRGLYNEQFFGPGTRLTVL.

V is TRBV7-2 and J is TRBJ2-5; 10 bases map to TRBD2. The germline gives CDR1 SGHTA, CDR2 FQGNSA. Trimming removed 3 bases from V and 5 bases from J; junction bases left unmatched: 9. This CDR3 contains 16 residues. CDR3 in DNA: TGTGCCAGCAGCTTCCCTCCGGGACTAGCGATGGAGACCCAGTACTTC. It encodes CASSFPPGLAMETQYF. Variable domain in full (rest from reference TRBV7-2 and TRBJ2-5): GAGVSQSPSNKVTEKGKDVELRCDPISGHTALYWYRQSLGQGLEFLIYFQGNSAPDKSGLPSDRFSAERTGGSVSTLTIQRTQQEDSAVYLCASSFPPGLAMETQYFGPGTRLLVL.

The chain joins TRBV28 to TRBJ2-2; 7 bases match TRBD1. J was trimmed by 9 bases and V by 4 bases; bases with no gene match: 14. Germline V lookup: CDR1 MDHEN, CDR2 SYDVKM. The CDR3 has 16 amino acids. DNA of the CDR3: TGTGCCAGCAGTTCGCAGGGGGTCAGGCAATTCCGGGAGCTGTTTTTT. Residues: CASSSQGVRQFRELFF.

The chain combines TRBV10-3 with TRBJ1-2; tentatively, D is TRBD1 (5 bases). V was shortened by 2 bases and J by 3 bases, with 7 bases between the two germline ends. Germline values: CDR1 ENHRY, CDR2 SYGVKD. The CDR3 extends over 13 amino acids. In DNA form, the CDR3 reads TGTGCCATCAGTGAGGGGGCGGACTATGGCTACACCTTC. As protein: CAISEGADYGYTF.

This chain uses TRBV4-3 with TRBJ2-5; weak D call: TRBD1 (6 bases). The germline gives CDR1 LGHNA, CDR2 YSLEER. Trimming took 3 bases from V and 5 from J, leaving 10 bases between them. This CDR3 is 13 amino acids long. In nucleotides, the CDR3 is TGCGCCAGCAGCCAGGGAAGGGGGGAGACCCAGTACTTC. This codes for CASSQGRGETQYF.

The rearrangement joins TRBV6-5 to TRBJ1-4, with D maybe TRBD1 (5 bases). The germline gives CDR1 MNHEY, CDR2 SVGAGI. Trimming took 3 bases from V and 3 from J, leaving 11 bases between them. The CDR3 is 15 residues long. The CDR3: CASSYVGGSNEKLFF. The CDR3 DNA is TGTGCCAGCAGTTATGTTGGGGGGTCTAATGAAAAACTGTTTTTT.

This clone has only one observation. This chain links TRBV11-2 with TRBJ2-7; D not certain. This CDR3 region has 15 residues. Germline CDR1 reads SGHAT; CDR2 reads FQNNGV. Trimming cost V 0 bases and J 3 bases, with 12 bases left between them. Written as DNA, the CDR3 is TGTGCCAGCAGCTTAGATTCGTACAGCAGCTACGAGCAGTACTTC. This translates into CASSLDSYSSYEQYF.

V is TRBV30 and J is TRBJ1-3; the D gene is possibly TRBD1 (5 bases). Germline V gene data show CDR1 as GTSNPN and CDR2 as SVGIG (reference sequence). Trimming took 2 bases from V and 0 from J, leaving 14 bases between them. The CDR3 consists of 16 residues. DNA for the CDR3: TGTGCCTGGAGTTATTCGGGGGTGAGCTCTGGAAACACCATATATTTT. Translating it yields CAWSYSGVSSGNTIYF.

CDR3 in amino acids: CAISDFQGDVGYGYTF. In DNA form, the CDR3 reads TGTGCCATCAGTGACTTCCAGGGGGATGTCGGCTATGGCTACACCTTC. This rearrangement joins TRBV10-3 to TRBJ1-2; 7 nucleotides align to TRBD1. Germline CDR1 and CDR2: ENHRY and SYGVKD. V shed 3 bases, J shed 4 bases, and the junction held 11 bases outside the gene matches. The CDR3 sequence is 16 residues long.

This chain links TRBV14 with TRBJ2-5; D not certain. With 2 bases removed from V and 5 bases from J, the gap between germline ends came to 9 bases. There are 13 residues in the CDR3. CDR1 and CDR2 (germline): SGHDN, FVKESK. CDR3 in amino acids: CASSQLGVETQYF. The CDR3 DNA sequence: TGTGCCAGCAGCCAACTGGGTGTGGAGACCCAGTACTTC. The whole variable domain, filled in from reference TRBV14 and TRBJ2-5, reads EAGVTQFPSHSVIEKGQTVTLRCDPISGHDNLYWYRRVMGKEIKFLLHFVKESKQDESGMPNNRFLAERTGGTYSTLKVQPAELEDSGVYFCASSQLGVETQYFGPGTRLLVL.

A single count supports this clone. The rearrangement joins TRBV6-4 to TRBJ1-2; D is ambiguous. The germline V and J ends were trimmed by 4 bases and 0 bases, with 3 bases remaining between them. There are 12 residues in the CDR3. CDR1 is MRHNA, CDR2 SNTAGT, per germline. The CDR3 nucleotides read TGTGCCAGCAGTGGGGCTAACTATGGCTACACCTTC. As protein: CASSGANYGYTF.

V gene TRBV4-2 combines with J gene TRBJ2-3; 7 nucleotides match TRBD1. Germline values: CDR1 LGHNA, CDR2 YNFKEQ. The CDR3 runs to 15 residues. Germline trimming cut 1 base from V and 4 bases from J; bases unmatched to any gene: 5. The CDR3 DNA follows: TGTGCCAGCAGCCAAGGCGGGCAGGGGGCAGATACGCAGTATTTT. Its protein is CASSQGGQGADTQYF.

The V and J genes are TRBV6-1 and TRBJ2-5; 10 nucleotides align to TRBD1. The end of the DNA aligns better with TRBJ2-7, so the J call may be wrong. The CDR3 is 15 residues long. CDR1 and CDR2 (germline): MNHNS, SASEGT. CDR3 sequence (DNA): TGTGCCAGCCGTTCGCCGGGACAGGGGCCTTACGAGCAGTACTTC. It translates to CASRSPGQGPYEQYF.

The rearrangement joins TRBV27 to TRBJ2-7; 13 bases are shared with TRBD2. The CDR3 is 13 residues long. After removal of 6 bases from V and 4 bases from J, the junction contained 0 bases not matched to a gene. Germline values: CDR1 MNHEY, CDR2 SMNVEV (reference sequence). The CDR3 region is CASRTSGGYEQYF. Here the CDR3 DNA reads TGTGCCAGCAGGACTAGCGGGGGGTACGAGCAGTACTTC.

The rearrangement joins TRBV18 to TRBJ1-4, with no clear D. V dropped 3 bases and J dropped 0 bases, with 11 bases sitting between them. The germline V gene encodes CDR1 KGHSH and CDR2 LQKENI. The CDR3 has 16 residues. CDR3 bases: TGTGCCAGCTCACCTATAGACATCGCAACTAATGAAAAACTGTTTTTT. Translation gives CASSPIDIATNEKLFF.

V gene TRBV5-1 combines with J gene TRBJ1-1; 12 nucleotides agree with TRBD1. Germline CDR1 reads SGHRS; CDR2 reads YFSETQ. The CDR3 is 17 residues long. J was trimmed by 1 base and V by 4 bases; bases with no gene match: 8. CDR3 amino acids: CASSTSGTGGGNTEAFF. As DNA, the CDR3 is TGCGCCAGCAGCACCTCCGGGACAGGGGGCGGGAACACTGAAGCTTTCTTT.

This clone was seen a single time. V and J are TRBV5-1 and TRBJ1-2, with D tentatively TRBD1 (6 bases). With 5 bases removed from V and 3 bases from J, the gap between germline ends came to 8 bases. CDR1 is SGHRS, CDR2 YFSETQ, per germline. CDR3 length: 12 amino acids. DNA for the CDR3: TGCGCCAGCAGGACAGGCGACTATGGCTACACCTTC. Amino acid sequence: CASRTGDYGYTF.

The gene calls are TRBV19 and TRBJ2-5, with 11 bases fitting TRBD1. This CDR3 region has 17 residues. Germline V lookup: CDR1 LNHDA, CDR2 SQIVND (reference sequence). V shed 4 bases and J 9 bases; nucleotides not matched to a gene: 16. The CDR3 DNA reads TGTGCCAGTAGTAAGCCCCCGCGGACAGGGGGCGTGGTGGCCCAGTACTTC. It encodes CASSKPPRTGGVVAQYF.

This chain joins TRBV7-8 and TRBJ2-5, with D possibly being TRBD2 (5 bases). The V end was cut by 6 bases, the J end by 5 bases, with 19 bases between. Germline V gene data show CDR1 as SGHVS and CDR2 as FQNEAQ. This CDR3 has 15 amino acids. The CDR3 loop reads CASSSYVGVWETQYF. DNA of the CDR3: TGTGCCAGCAGTTCTTACGTCGGGGTTTGGGAGACCCAGTACTTC.

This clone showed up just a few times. CDR3 nucleotide sequence: TGTGCCAGCAGCTTTCTACTCTACGAGCAGTACTTC. Its protein is CASSFLLYEQYF. The chain employs TRBV11-2 and TRBJ2-7; D unresolved. V was pared by 3 bases and J by 3 bases, with 6 bases between. CDR3 size: 12 residues. CDR1 and CDR2 from the germline V gene are SGHAT and FQNNGV.

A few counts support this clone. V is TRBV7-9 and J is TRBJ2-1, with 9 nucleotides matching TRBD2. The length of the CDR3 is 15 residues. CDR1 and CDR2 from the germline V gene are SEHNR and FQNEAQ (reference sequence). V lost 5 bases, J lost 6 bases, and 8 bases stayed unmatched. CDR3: CASSPKTSGANEQFF. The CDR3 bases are TGTGCCAGCAGCCCAAAGACTAGCGGAGCCAATGAGCAGTTCTTC.

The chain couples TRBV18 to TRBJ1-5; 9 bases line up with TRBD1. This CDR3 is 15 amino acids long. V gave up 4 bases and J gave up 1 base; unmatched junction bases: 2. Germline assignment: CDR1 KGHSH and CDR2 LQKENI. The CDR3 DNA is TGTGCCAGCTCACACAGGGGGCTGAGCAATCAGCCCCAGCATTTT. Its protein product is CASSHRGLSNQPQHF.

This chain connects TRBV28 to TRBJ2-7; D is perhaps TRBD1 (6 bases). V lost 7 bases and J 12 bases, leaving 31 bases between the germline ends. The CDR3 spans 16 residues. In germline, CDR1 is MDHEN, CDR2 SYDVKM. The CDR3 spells CASTSWTAGRNILPYF. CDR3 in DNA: TGTGCCAGCACCTCATGGACAGCCGGACGGAATATTCTGCCGTACTTC.

The CDR3 DNA reads as TGTGCCAGCAGCCCAGGGACGGCCCAAGAGACCCAGTACTTC. It encodes CASSPGTAQETQYF. This rearrangement joins TRBV11-3 to TRBJ2-5; D could derive from TRBD1 or TRBD2 (5 bases each). Germline CDR1 reads SGHNT; CDR2 reads YENEEA. The CDR3 is made up of 14 amino acids. Trimming shortened V by 5 bases and J by 1 base, and 11 bases separated the two germline ends.